This T cell receptor (beta chain) was documented in a study of T cell clonality in common variable immunodeficiency. There are many counts of this clone. Antigen: not known. The read halts 3 residues ahead of the CDR3 end, with the missing end drawn from the germline J gene. Regarding the study as a whole: Shared TCRbeta clones were fewer between CVID subjects than controls. Reportedly, TCR beta sequences from common variable immunodeficiency showed fewer deletions and N-nucleotide insertions.

Heparinized whole blood, roughly 5 to 9 ml, came from each donor. Control and CVID samples contributed equal amounts of genomic DNA. Assay: immunoSEQ multiplex PCR; the TCRdb copy retains only in-frame clones and omits some. The data list 50,000 to 70,000 clones, none observed once; 0.83% falls to the top ten. From germline, CDR1 is SQVTM and CDR2 ANQGSEA. V gave up 5 bases and J gave up 2 bases, with 16 bases separating them. This CDR3 is 14 amino acids long. This chain links TRBV29-1 with TRBJ2-7; D is uncertain. Input material: peripheral blood mononuclear cells. The TCR comes from a person aged 18-69 years in good health. The CDR3 bases that were read are TGCAGCGTTCTCCTAGAAGACTGGCCCTACGAG. Protein product: CSVLLEDWPYE. The full CDR3 is CSVLLEDWPYEQYF.